This T cell receptor beta chain originates from a study of blood T cell repertoires in COVID-19. Study overall: Both acute and convalescent COVID-19 samples were obtained from the United States, Italy and Spain. From T cells, B-cell-depleted T cells, or PBMCs came the material, which was cDNA or gDNA.

As handled by the study authors: The authors estimated nucleated cell counts from reference gene primer amplification. Data came from immunoSEQ multiplex PCR; TCRdb stores just in-frame clones and leaves some out. The V and J calls and clone size come from that table; D and trimming were worked out from the DNA. This sample has 300,000 to 450,000 clones; approximately 90% occur once, and the top ten carry roughly 1.2%. For recovered donors of Cohort 3, there were two negative PCRs, clearance, or symptom resolution. The CDR3 runs to 15 residues. Trimming stripped 6 bases from V and 2 bases from J, with 16 bases between. In germline, CDR1 is ENHRY, CDR2 SYGVKD.

The V call is TRBV10-3, the J call TRBJ2-5; D perhaps matches TRBD2 (6 bases). Material for sequencing was PBMCs or T cells enriched from blood (not recorded which). The sequence derives from a woman aged 18 to 35 who had recovered from COVID-19. The CDR3 DNA reads as TGTGCCATCAGGGGGGGTCAGACCCAACAAGAGACCCAGTACTTC. It codes for CAIRGGQTQQETQYF.